This T cell receptor beta chain was found in a study of Ad26.COV2.S vaccination and SARS-CoV-2 variants. As regards this clone: Antigen unknown.

Findings of the study overall: Vaccinees showed greater spike-specific TCR breadth than placebo recipients. Responses of spike-specific T cells (both CD8+ and CD4+) reportedly showed substantial breadth after vaccination.

The sample's treatment: around 19 received Ad26.COV2.S at low or high dose, single or two shots; five or six received placebo; per-sample allocation not given. At day 63 after the first vaccine or placebo injection, samples were drawn. Whoever gave the sample was an adult aged 18-55 years in Boston. It was Wuhan-strain SARS-CoV-2 spike that the Ad26 vaccine vector expressed. CDR3 length: 14 amino acids. Looked up from germline, CDR1 is SGHTA and CDR2 is FQGNSA. V lost 2 bases to trimming and J lost 7 bases; unmatched junction nucleotides: 7. Assay used: immunoSEQ multiplex PCR; TCRdb lists only in-frame clones, some missing. The sample has roughly 700,000 clones, roughly nine tenths seen once; the top ten hold around 1.4%.

The sequence was obtained from a person aged 18-60 years who received the Ad26.COV2.S COVID-19 vaccine or a placebo. The sequencing here drew on peripheral blood, taken in a trial of Ad26.COV2.S vaccine versus placebo. The chain has TRBV7-2 and TRBJ2-7; 8 bases are shared with TRBD2. The CDR3, as DNA: TGTGCCAGCAGCTTAACTAGCGGAAGTAGAGAGCAGTACTTC. Translating it yields CASSLTSGSREQYF.